These 23 T cell receptor beta chains came from one sample sequenced in a study of CDR3 diversity in severe acne. In TCRdb, the PCR reads were re-called with MiXCR into one record per CDR3 protein. The sample records roughly 100,000 distinct CDR3 sequences, roughly 51% being singletons. Input material: blood. These receptors originate from a male donor with acne.

The chain recombines TRBV9 with TRBJ2-2, with TRBD2 as a possible D gene (5 bases). The V end lost 0 bases, the J end lost 1 base, and 7 bases lay between the germline ends. The CDR3 is 15 amino acids. Germline V gene data show CDR1 as SGDLS and CDR2 as YYNGEE. CDR3 bases: TGTGCCAGCAGCGTAGGGAGCGGGAACACCGGGGAGCTGTTTTTT. Translating gives CASSVGSGNTGELFF. Combining the CDR3 with reference TRBV9 and TRBJ2-2 gives the whole variable domain DSGVTQTPKHLITATGQRVTLRCSPRSGDLSVYWYQQSLDQGLQFLIQYYNGEERAKGNILERFSAQQFPDLHSELNLSSLELGDSALYFCASSVGSGNTGELFFGEGSRLTVL.

A note on this clonotype: A much more abundant neighbour one base away suggests this may be a read error. The rearrangement joins TRBV3-1 to TRBJ2-7; D is ambiguous. This CDR3 is 12 amino acids long. Germline CDR1 reads LGHDT; CDR2 reads YNNKEL (reference sequence). The CDR3 nucleotides are TGTGCCAGCAGCTCTACCCTCTACGAGCAGTGCTTC. This sequence encodes CASSSTLYEQCF.

This clonotype showed up many times. V is TRBV19 and J is TRBJ2-7; D is unresolved. This CDR3 contains 15 residues. V was shortened by 0 bases and J by 2 bases, with 11 bases between the two germline ends. Per the germline V gene, CDR1 is LNHDA and CDR2 is SQIVND (reference sequence). The CDR3 loop reads CASSIDSRGTYEQYV. In nucleotides, the CDR3 is TGTGCCAGTAGTATAGATTCCCGTGGAACCTACGAGCAGTACGTC.

This clonotype was detected many times. This rearrangement joins TRBV19 to TRBJ2-3; 9 nucleotides line up with TRBD2. Germline V lookup: CDR1 LNHDA, CDR2 SQIVND (reference sequence). The V segment lost 5 bases and the J segment 0 bases; nucleotides outside the gene matches: 9. The CDR3 contains 17 residues. CDR3 sequence: CASSAYHLAGSTDTQYF. The CDR3 DNA follows: TGTGCCAGTAGTGCGTACCATCTAGCGGGAAGCACAGATACGCAGTATTTT.

The genes are TRBV15 and TRBJ2-5; 9 nucleotides agree with TRBD1. CDR1 and CDR2 (germline): LNHNV, YYDKDF (reference sequence). The CDR3 sequence is 17 residues long. With 1 base clipped from V and 1 base from J, the junction kept 7 bases outside the gene matches. Here the CDR3 reads CATSRVLGQGIQETQYF. The CDR3 DNA follows: TGTGCCACCAGCAGAGTTTTGGGACAGGGAATCCAAGAGACCCAGTACTTC. The entire variable domain, with the rest obtained from reference TRBV15 and TRBJ2-5, is as follows: DAMVIQNPRYQVTQFGKPVTLSCSQTLNHNVMYWYQQKSSQAPKLLFHYYDKDFNNEADTPDNFQSRRPNTSFCFLDIRSPGLGDTAMYLCATSRVLGQGIQETQYFGPGTRLLVL.

As to this clonotype: A clone one base away is much larger, so this may be a read error. The chain couples TRBV9 to TRBJ1-3; no firm D call. The CDR3 sequence is 13 residues long. Germline values: CDR1 SGDLS, CDR2 YYNGEE. The CDR3 coding sequence is TGTGCCAGCAGCGTGAGCTCTGGAAGCACCATATATTTT. Translation gives CASSVSSGSTIYF.

The genes are TRBV14 and TRBJ2-1; possibly TRBD2 for D (5 bases). The CDR3 consists of 13 residues. Trimming took off 6 bases at V and 9 bases at J, with 15 bases between the two ends. Germline CDR1 SGHDN, CDR2 FVKESK. The CDR3 bases are TGTGCCAGCAGTCTTATACTCCGGGGTGAGCAGTTCTTC. It yields the protein CASSLILRGEQFF. Together with reference TRBV14 and TRBJ2-1, the CDR3 gives the full variable domain: EAGVTQFPSHSVIEKGQTVTLRCDPISGHDNLYWYRRVMGKEIKFLLHFVKESKQDESGMPNNRFLAERTGGTYSTLKVQPAELEDSGVYFCASSLILRGEQFFGPGTRLTVL.

The CDR3 loop reads CASSRSDRGFATNEKLFF. The CDR3 DNA reads as TGTGCCAGTAGCCGGAGTGACAGGGGATTTGCAACTAATGAAAAACTGTTTTTT. This chain connects TRBV19 to TRBJ1-4, with 8 bases matching TRBD1. Losses at the gene ends were 6 bases for V and 0 bases for J; bases not matched to a gene: 12. The CDR3 consists of 18 residues. CDR1 LNHDA and CDR2 SQIVND come from the germline V gene (reference sequence).

This clonotype showed up many times. The gene calls are TRBV27 and TRBJ2-7; 9 bases line up with TRBD1. Per germline, CDR1 MNHEY and CDR2 SMNVEV (reference sequence). J was trimmed by 3 bases and V by 5 bases; bases with no gene match: 11. The CDR3 is made up of 16 amino acids. The CDR3 region has the DNA TGTGCCAGCAGTAGGACCCCGGGACAGGGTAGCTACGAGCAGTACTTC. Amino acids: CASSRTPGQGSYEQYF.

Within the sample, this clonotype is medium-sized. The CDR3 protein is CSANRPGLAGFNEQFF. CDR3 nucleotide sequence: TGCAGTGCTAACAGACCGGGACTAGCGGGATTCAATGAGCAGTTCTTC. The chain recombines TRBV20-1 with TRBJ2-1; 13 nucleotides match TRBD2. Germline CDR1 reads DFQATT; CDR2 reads SNEGSKA (reference sequence). Trimming removed 4 bases from V and 6 bases from J; junction bases left unmatched: 9. This CDR3 comprises 16 residues.

This clonotype came up a few times. The chain employs TRBV9 and TRBJ1-1; D gene uncertain. With 6 bases removed from V and 1 base from J, the gap between germline ends came to 7 bases. CDR1 is SGDLS, CDR2 YYNGEE, per germline. The CDR3 is 12 residues long. In nucleotides, the CDR3 is TGTGCCAGCACGGGTTCGAACACTGAAGCTTTCTTT. As protein: CASTGSNTEAFF.

This clonotype was recorded at least ten times. This sequence joins TRBV2 and TRBJ2-1, with 9 nucleotides matching TRBD2. The V segment lost 10 bases and the J segment 7 bases; nucleotides outside the gene matches: 20. Germline V gives CDR1 SNHLY, CDR2 FYNNEI. The CDR3 totals 17 residues. CDR3 loop: CANFPRQVSGRRNEQFF. The CDR3 DNA reads as TGTGCCAACTTCCCAAGGCAAGTAAGCGGGAGGAGGAATGAGCAGTTCTTC.

The chain has TRBV12-3 or TRBV12-4 and TRBJ2-2, with 9 positions matching TRBD2. CDR3 size: 17 residues. Trimming took 6 bases from V and 5 from J; bases not matched to a gene: 13. The CDR3 protein is CASSPLAGGPITGELFF. The CDR3 nucleotides are TGTGCCAGCAGCCCCCTGGCGGGAGGGCCGATTACCGGGGAGCTGTTTTTT.

As concerns this clonotype: A much larger clone lies a single base off, so this may be a read error. The V call is TRBV4-3, the J call TRBJ2-1; D is unresolved. The CDR3 spans 15 residues. Germline CDR1 reads LGHNA; CDR2 reads YSLEER. The CDR3 loop reads CASSQDRSSYDEQFF. CDR3 DNA: TGCGCCAGCAGCCAAGATCGGAGCTCCTACGATGAGCAGTTCTTC.

The chain employs TRBV18 and TRBJ2-5; a possible D gene is TRBD1 (6 bases). Trimming cost V 6 bases and J 4 bases, with 12 bases left between them. Germline-derived CDR1 and CDR2 are KGHSH and LQKENI. The CDR3 contains 13 residues. The CDR3, as DNA: TGTGCCAGCTCGAGGACAGAGTCAGAGACCCAGTACTTC. Protein sequence: CASSRTESETQYF. Filled out from reference TRBV18 and TRBJ2-5, the complete variable domain reads NAGVMQNPRHLVRRRGQEARLRCSPMKGHSHVYWYRQLPEEGLKFMVYLQKENIIDESGMPKERFSAEFPKEGPSILRIQQVVRGDSAAYFCASSRTESETQYFGPGTRLLVL.

The chain joins TRBV10-3 to TRBJ1-2; D unresolved. The CDR3 is made up of 14 amino acids. The ends were cut back, 10 bases at V and 1 base at J, with 16 bases in the middle. CDR1 and CDR2 (germline): ENHRY, SYGVKD. CDR3 amino acids: CATYARNSNYGYTF. The CDR3 DNA reads as TGTGCCACCTATGCCCGGAACAGTAACTATGGCTACACCTTC.

This clonotype was observed many times. V usage is TRBV5-8 and J usage is TRBJ2-7; D gene unclear. This CDR3 is built from 12 residues. Germline V gene lookup returns CDR1 SGHTS and CDR2 YDEGEE. The V end lost 1 base, the J end lost 4 bases, and 6 bases lay between the germline ends. The CDR3 sequence is CASSLSGYEQYF. The DNA for the CDR3 is TGTGCCAGCAGCTTGTCAGGTTACGAGCAGTACTTC.

The chain couples TRBV29-1 to TRBJ2-7; 10 nucleotides agree with TRBD1. CDR1 is SQVTM, CDR2 ANQGSEA, per germline. The CDR3 runs to 14 residues. The trim removed 4 bases at V and 3 bases at J, leaving 6 bases unmatched. CDR3 region: CSVVGQGNFYEQYF. CDR3 nucleotide sequence: TGCAGCGTTGTGGGACAGGGGAACTTCTACGAGCAGTACTTC.

The V gene is TRBV7-2, the J gene TRBJ1-6; the D is unclear. Between the trimmed V and J ends, which lost 1 base and 6 bases, there was a span of 7 bases. Germline lookup yields CDR1 SGHTA and CDR2 FQGNSA. The CDR3 spans 14 residues. The DNA for the CDR3 is TGTGCCAGCAGCTTAGACAGATTTAATTCACCCCTCCACTTT. Protein sequence: CASSLDRFNSPLHF.

This rearrangement joins TRBV7-2 to TRBJ2-1; no definite D call. The V gene's germline CDR1 is SGHTA and CDR2 FQGNSA. The CDR3 is 14 amino acids. The germline V and J ends were trimmed by 0 bases and 10 bases, with 13 bases remaining between them. The CDR3 nucleotides read TGTGCCAGCAGCTTAGCGGAATCCCCATGGGAGCAGTTCTTC. Protein product: CASSLAESPWEQFF.

CDR3 bases: TGTGCCAGCAGTTATCTAGGAGAAACCCCCTCCTACGAGCAGTACTTC. Encoded protein: CASSYLGETPSYEQYF. The V gene is TRBV6-6, the J gene TRBJ2-7; D unclear. This CDR3 comprises 16 residues. V gave up 3 bases and J gave up 0 bases, with 15 bases separating them. The germline CDR1 and CDR2 sequences are MNHNY and SVGAGI (reference sequence).

The chain joins TRBV9 to TRBJ2-7; 9 nucleotides match TRBD2. Germline loops: CDR1 SGDLS, CDR2 YYNGEE. CDR3 size: 16 residues. With V trimmed by 3 bases and J by 5 bases, 12 bases remained unmatched. The CDR3 protein is CASSAPLSGSLHEQYF. The CDR3 DNA is TGTGCCAGCAGCGCCCCTCTTAGCGGGAGTCTCCACGAGCAGTACTTC.

This clonotype was detected ten times or more. V is TRBV29-1 and J is TRBJ1-3, with unresolved D. V was pared by 7 bases and J by 1 base, with 11 bases between. Germline V gene data show CDR1 as SQVTM and CDR2 as ANQGSEA. The CDR3 length is 13 residues. CDR3 sequence: CSAEMDSGNTIYF. The CDR3 DNA sequence: TGCAGCGCCGAGATGGATTCTGGAAACACCATATATTTT.